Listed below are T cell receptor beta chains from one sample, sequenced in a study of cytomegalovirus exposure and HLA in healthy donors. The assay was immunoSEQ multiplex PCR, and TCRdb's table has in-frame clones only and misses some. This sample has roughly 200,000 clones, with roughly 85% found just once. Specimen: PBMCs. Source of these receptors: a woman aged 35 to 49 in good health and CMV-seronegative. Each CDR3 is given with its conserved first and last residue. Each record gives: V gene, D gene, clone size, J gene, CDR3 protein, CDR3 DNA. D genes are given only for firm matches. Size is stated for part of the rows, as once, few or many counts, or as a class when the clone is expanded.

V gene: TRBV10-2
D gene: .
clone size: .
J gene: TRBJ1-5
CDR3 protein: CASRQQGNQPQHF
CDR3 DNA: TGCGCCAGCAGACAACAGGGAAATCAGCCCCAGCATTTT

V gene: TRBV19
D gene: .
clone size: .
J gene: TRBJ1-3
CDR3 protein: CATISLAGLRNTIYF
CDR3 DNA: TGTGCCACCATCAGTCTCGCGGGTTTGAGAAACACCATATATTTT

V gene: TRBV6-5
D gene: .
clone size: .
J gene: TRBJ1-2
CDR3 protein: CASSRKGRGWNGYTF
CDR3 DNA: TGTGCCAGCAGTCGCAAAGGGCGGGGGTGGAATGGCTACACCTTC

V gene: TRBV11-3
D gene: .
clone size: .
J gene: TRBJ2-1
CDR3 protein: CASSLTLLGGARNEQFF
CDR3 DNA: TGTGCCAGCAGCTTGACCCTACTGGGGGGGGCCCGGAATGAGCAGTTCTTC

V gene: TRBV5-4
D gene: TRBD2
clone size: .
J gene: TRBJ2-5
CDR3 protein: CASSLPGLAGLRETQYF
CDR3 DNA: TGTGCCAGCAGCCTACCTGGGCTAGCGGGACTAAGAGAGACCCAGTACTTC

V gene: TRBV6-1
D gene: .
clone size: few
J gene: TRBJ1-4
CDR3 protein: CASSRTGTLNEKLFF
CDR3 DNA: TGTGCCAGCTCCCGAACAGGGACACTTAATGAAAAACTGTTTTTT

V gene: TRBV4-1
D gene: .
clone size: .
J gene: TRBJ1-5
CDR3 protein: CASSQDGALRGNQPQHF
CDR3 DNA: TGCGCCAGCAGCCAAGATGGGGCCCTTAGGGGCAATCAGCCCCAGCATTTT

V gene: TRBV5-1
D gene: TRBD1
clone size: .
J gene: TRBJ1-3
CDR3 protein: CASSLEGQGASGNTIYF
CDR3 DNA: TGCGCCAGCAGCTTGGAAGGCCAGGGGGCTTCTGGAAACACCATATATTTT

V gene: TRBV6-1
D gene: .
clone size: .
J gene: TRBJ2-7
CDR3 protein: CASSEGGGTAFYEQYF
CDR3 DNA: TGTGCCAGCAGTGAAGGAGGAGGGACGGCGTTCTACGAGCAGTACTTC

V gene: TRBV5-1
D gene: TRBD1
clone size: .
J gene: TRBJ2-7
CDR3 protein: CASSLGGTGVEQYF
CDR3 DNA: TGCGCCAGCAGCTTGGGGGGGACAGGGGTTGAGCAGTACTTC

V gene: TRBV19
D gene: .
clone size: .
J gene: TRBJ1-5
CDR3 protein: CASSIRLRDYSNQPQHF
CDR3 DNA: TGTGCCAGTAGTATAAGGCTCAGGGACTATAGCAATCAGCCCCAGCATTTT

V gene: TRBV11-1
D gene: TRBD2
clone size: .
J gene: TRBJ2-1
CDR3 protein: CASSSSSGRTSYNEQFF
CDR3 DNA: TGTGCCAGCAGCTCATCTAGCGGGAGGACCTCCTACAATGAGCAGTTCTTC

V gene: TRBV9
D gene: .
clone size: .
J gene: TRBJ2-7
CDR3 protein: CASSVATGELYEQYF
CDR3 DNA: TGTGCCAGCAGCGTAGCAACAGGTGAACTCTACGAGCAGTACTTC

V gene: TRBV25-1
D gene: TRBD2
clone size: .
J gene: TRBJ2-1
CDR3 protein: CASSVQGLVYNEQFF
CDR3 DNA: TGTGCCAGCAGTGTCCAAGGACTAGTTTACAATGAGCAGTTCTTC

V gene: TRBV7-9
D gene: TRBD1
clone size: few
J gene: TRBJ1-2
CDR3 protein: CSSSPPGQGVGYGYTF
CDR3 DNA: TGTTCCAGCAGCCCTCCGGGACAGGGGGTTGGCTATGGCTACACCTTC

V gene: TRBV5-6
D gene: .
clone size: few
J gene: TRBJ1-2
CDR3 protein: CASSASWQGYTF
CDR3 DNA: TGTGCCAGCAGCGCATCTTGGCAGGGCTACACCTTC

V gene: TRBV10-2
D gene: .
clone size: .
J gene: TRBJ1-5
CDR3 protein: CASSERVQGPNQPQHF
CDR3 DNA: TGCGCCAGCAGTGAGAGGGTACAGGGCCCTAATCAGCCCCAGCATTTT

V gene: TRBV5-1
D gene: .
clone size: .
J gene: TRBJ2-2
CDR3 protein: CASRGIATGELFF
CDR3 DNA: TGCGCCAGCCGGGGGATTGCCACCGGGGAGCTGTTTTTT

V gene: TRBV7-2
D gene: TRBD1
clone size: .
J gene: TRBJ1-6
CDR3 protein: CASSLDRSKSGYNSPLHF
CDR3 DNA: TGTGCCAGCAGCTTGGACAGGTCAAAGTCGGGCTATAATTCACCCCTCCACTTT

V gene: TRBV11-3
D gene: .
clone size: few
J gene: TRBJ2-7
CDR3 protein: CASSRAGEQYF
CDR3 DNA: TGTGCCAGCAGCCGCGCGGGTGAGCAGTACTTC

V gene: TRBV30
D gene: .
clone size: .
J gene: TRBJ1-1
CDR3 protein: CAWKAALNTEAFF
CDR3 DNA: TGTGCCTGGAAAGCGGCTTTGAACACTGAAGCTTTCTTT

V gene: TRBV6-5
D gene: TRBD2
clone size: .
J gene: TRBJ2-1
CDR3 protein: CASSYSGGDEFF
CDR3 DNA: TGTGCCAGCAGTTACTCTGGGGGGGATGAGTTCTTC

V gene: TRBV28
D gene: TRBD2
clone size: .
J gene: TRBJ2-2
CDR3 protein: CASSLSGLAANTGELFF
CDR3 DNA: TGTGCCAGCAGTTTATCTGGACTAGCGGCCAACACCGGGGAGCTGTTTTTT

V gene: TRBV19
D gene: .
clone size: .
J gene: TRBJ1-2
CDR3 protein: CASRSNSNYGYTF
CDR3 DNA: TGTGCCAGTAGGTCCAATTCTAACTATGGCTACACCTTC

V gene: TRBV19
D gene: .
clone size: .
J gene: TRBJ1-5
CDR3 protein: CASSIGGRLDQPQHF
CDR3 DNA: TGTGCCAGTAGTATAGGGGGCAGGCTGGATCAGCCCCAGCATTTT

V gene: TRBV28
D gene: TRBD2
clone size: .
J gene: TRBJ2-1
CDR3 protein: CASSPLGLAGGPRNEQFF
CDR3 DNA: TGTGCCAGCAGTCCCTTAGGACTAGCGGGAGGGCCTAGGAATGAGCAGTTCTTC

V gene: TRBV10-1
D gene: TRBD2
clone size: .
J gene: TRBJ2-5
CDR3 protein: CASSEGAGAKQETQYF
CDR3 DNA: TGCGCCAGCAGTGAGGGAGCGGGGGCGAAACAAGAGACCCAGTACTTC

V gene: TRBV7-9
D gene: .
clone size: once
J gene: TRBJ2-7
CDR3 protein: CASSSPGATRYEQYF
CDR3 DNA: TGTGCCAGCAGCTCGCCGGGAGCCACTCGATACGAGCAGTACTTC

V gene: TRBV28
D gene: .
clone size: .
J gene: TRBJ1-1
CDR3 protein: CASRPAGDRAFF
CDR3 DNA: TGTGCCAGCAGACCCGCAGGGGATCGAGCTTTCTTT

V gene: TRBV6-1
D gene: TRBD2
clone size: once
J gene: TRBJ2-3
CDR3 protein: CASSDLSGGLTDTQYF
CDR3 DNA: TGTGCCAGCAGTGACCTTAGCGGGGGGCTCACAGATACGCAGTATTTT

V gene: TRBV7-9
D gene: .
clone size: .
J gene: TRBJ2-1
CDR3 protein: CASDGGAANEQFF
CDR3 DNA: TGTGCCAGCGATGGGGGCGCAGCCAATGAGCAGTTCTTC

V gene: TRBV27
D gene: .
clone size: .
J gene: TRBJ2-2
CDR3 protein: CASSLLLAGTGELFF
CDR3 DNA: TGTGCCAGCAGTTTACTCTTAGCCGGGACCGGGGAGCTGTTTTTT